The clone carrying this T cell receptor beta chain has a single count. Its antigen is as yet unknown. Individuals selected for sequencing had exhibited CD8+CD57+ cell expansion on flow cytometry. Genomic DNA was employed as the template in profiling TCR beta VDJ and CDR3. TCRdb re-derived calls from the reads in MiXCR, one entry per CDR3 protein. This table has about 240,000 distinct CDR3 sequences, around half appearing once. This sample is drawn from a study of CD8+CD57+ T cells in acquired aplastic anemia. Study-level results: Comparison of patients with controls identified nearly 30 shared CD8+ CDR3 sequences.

Looked up from germline, CDR1 is SGHRS and CDR2 is YFSETQ. The V end was cut by 4 bases, the J end by 8 bases, with 10 bases between. The CDR3 runs to 12 residues. This chain joins TRBV5-1 and TRBJ2-1; the D is unclear. The receptor's source is a human donor with aplastic anemia. Sequenced input: sorted CD4+, CD8+, or CD8+CD57+ T cells (not recorded which) from PBMCs. Here the CDR3 DNA reads TGCGCCAGCAGCCCCATCGAGGATGAGCAGTTCTTC. It encodes CASSPIEDEQFF.